Listed here are 4 T cell receptor beta chains from one sample, sequenced in a study of cytomegalovirus exposure and HLA in healthy donors. Both 60 Vbeta primers and 13 Jbeta primers went into the PCR. Assay used: immunoSEQ multiplex PCR; TCRdb lists only in-frame clones, some missing. Of about 150,000 clones in the sample, more than 75% were seen once. The sample taken for sequencing was PBMCs. These TCRs come from a woman in her 40s in good health and CMV-seropositive.

The chain combines TRBV19 with TRBJ2-1; possible D gene TRBD2, 6 bases. V lost 5 bases, J lost 0 bases, and 20 bases lay in between. This CDR3 contains 18 residues. Germline V gene lookup returns CDR1 LNHDA and CDR2 SQIVND (reference sequence). CDR3 protein: CASSPRPGSRISYNEQFF. As DNA, the CDR3 is TGTGCCAGTAGTCCAAGGCCCGGGAGTCGTATCTCCTACAATGAGCAGTTCTTC.

Only a few counts were recorded for this clone. The genes are TRBV27 and TRBJ2-7; a possible D gene is TRBD1 (6 bases). The V gene's germline CDR1 is MNHEY and CDR2 SMNVEV (reference sequence). The V and J ends lost 6 bases and 1 base respectively, with 19 bases between them. The CDR3 extends over 16 amino acids. The DNA for the CDR3 is TGTGCCAGCAGCGGGCCCCTGGGCAGGGGATCCTACGAGCAGTACTTC. Translation: CASSGPLGRGSYEQYF.

The chain employs TRBV6-1 and TRBJ2-3, with TRBD2 matching 11 bases. V was clipped by 2 bases and J by 7 bases; unmatched bases: 14. This CDR3 is 18 amino acids long. CDR1 MNHNS and CDR2 SASEGT come from the germline V gene. Here the CDR3 DNA reads TGTGCCAGCAGTGAATTTGGAACTAGCGGGGGATACGGGAATACGCAGTATTTT. Encoded protein: CASSEFGTSGGYGNTQYF.

This clone was picked up one time. The chain combines TRBV19 with TRBJ1-2; perhaps TRBD1 as D (5 bases). The germline CDR1 and CDR2 sequences are LNHDA and SQIVND (reference sequence). The CDR3 sequence is 16 residues long. V lost 3 bases and J lost 0, with 14 bases in between. CDR3 protein: CASSIDSRQTNYGYTF. The CDR3 nucleotides are TGTGCCAGTAGTATCGATAGCAGACAGACTAACTATGGCTACACCTTC.